Listed below are T cell receptor beta chains from one sample, sequenced in a study of cytomegalovirus exposure and HLA in healthy donors. TCRdb's copy holds only in-frame clones and misses some; the assay was immunoSEQ multiplex PCR. The sample records about 120,000 clones, 77% being singletons. Sequencing was performed on PBMCs. The source of these receptors is a man aged 45 to 65 in good health and CMV-seropositive. CDR3s include the opening cysteine and the closing phenylalanine or tryptophan. The D gene is left open where the match is weak. Clone sizes are given selectively: once, few, many, or a class where the clone is expanded.

TGCGCCAGCAGCTTGGTCCCAGGGGGCACTGAAGCTTTCTTT,CASSLVPGGTEAFF,TRBV5-1,TRBJ1-1,TRBD1,-
TGTGCCTGGAGTGTACAGGGGATTGAAGCTTTCTTT,CAWSVQGIEAFF,TRBV30,TRBJ1-1,TRBD1,-
TGTGCCAGCACTGAGGACAGGGCCCTTGAAGCTTTCTTT,CASTEDRALEAFF,TRBV28,TRBJ1-1,TRBD1,-
TGTGCCAGCAGCCGTTACAGCGGGAGGGCCAGCGACGAGCAGTACTTC,CASSRYSGRASDEQYF,TRBV5-8,TRBJ2-7,TRBD2,-
TGTGCCAGCAGCTCCCAAACAGGGAAAGGCGGCTACACCTTC,CASSSQTGKGGYTF,TRBV5-4,TRBJ1-2,-,-
TGTGCCAGCAGCTCTCAGCGGGGGGGCGTTCGAACGAAAGAGACCCAGTACTTC,CASSSQRGGVRTKETQYF,TRBV5-4,TRBJ2-5,TRBD2,once
TGTGCCAGCCGGAGGACGGGAACCATACACAATACGCAGTATTTT,CASRRTGTIHNTQYF,TRBV5-3,TRBJ2-3,-,-
TGTGCCAGCCGGGTAGGCCCCGAGTCCAATGAGGCCAAAAACATTCAGTACTTC,CASRVGPESNEAKNIQYF,TRBV7-2,TRBJ2-4,-,-
TGTGCCAGCTCACCGGGACAGGGCCGGGGCACAGATACGCAGTATTTT,CASSPGQGRGTDTQYF,TRBV18,TRBJ2-3,TRBD1,-
TGTGCCAGCAGTTACGGGGGGGGAGGGACTGAAGCTTTCTTT,CASSYGGGGTEAFF,TRBV6-5,TRBJ1-1,-,-
TGCGCCAGCAGGGGAGGGGTGGATAGCAATCAGCCCCAGCATTTT,CASRGGVDSNQPQHF,TRBV5-1,TRBJ1-5,-,-
TGTGCCACCAGCAGAGACAGGGGTTACGAAAAACTGTTTTTT,CATSRDRGYEKLFF,TRBV15,TRBJ1-4,-,few
TGCGCCAGCAGCCTCGGAGGGGCGGGTACTAGCACAGATACGCAGTATTTT,CASSLGGAGTSTDTQYF,TRBV5-1,TRBJ2-3,-,once
TGTGCCAGCAGTTACACAGGGGGACGGGAAAAACTGTTTTTT,CASSYTGGREKLFF,TRBV6-5,TRBJ1-4,TRBD1,-
TGTGCCAGCAGTGGATCCGGGACAGGGGATGGCTACACCTTC,CASSGSGTGDGYTF,TRBV6-1,TRBJ1-2,TRBD1,-
TGTGCCAGCAAGAGCGGGGGCGGAGGGGAGACCCAGTACTTC,CASKSGGGGETQYF,TRBV5-4,TRBJ2-5,TRBD2,-
TGCGCCAGCAGCATGACAGGGTCCCTTGCGTACGAGCAGTACTTC,CASSMTGSLAYEQYF,TRBV5-1,TRBJ2-7,TRBD1,-
TGCGCCAGCAGCCAAGAAGAGGGACTAGCGGGGGGGCGTACAGATACGCAGTATTTT,CASSQEEGLAGGRTDTQYF,TRBV4-1,TRBJ2-3,TRBD2,-
TGTGCCAGCAGCCGAAGGTGGAGAGCTAATGAAAAACTGTTTTTT,CASSRRWRANEKLFF,TRBV6-1,TRBJ1-4,-,once
TGTGCCAGCAGCTTAGAGGGGACAGGGGGGCAGTACTTC,CASSLEGTGGQYF,TRBV11-2,TRBJ2-7,TRBD1,once
TGTGCCAGCAGTCGAGGACATAAGGATTCACCCCTCCACTTT,CASSRGHKDSPLHF,TRBV28,TRBJ1-6,-,-
TGCGCCAGCAGGGACCTTAATGGACTAGCGGGAGTTCGGGGTGAGCAGTTCTTC,CASRDLNGLAGVRGEQFF,TRBV10-2,TRBJ2-1,TRBD2,-
TGTGCCAGCAGTTTATCCACAGGGTCTGTAGAGACCCAGTACTTC,CASSLSTGSVETQYF,TRBV27,TRBJ2-5,-,-
TGTGCCAGCACTCGGACAGGGGGCTCCTACAATGAGCAGTTCTTC,CASTRTGGSYNEQFF,TRBV27,TRBJ2-1,TRBD1,-
TGTGCCAGTAGTATCGGACTGGGGAACACTGAAGCTTTCTTT,CASSIGLGNTEAFF,TRBV19,TRBJ1-1,-,-
TGTGCCAGTAGTATCGGCGGGGAGCAGTTCTTC,CASSIGGEQFF,TRBV19,TRBJ2-1,-,-
TGTGCCAGCAGCGTCGGGACAGGGGGAGGGAATGAGCAGTTCTTC,CASSVGTGGGNEQFF,TRBV9,TRBJ2-1,TRBD1,-
TGTGCCAGCAGCCTCGACAGGGTCCCCGGGGAGCTGTTTTTT,CASSLDRVPGELFF,TRBV7-2,TRBJ2-2,TRBD1,-
TGTGCCAGCAGTAACAGGGCCATCGACACCGGGGAGCTGTTTTTT,CASSNRAIDTGELFF,TRBV7-2,TRBJ2-2,-,few
TGTGCCAGCAGTGAAGCGCAACAGGGGAGAAACACCATATATTTT,CASSEAQQGRNTIYF,TRBV6-1,TRBJ1-3,TRBD1,-
TGTGCCAGTAGTATAGATCCCAAATCCCAAGCTTTCTTT,CASSIDPKSQAFF,TRBV19,TRBJ1-1,-,-
TGCGCCAGCAGCTCGACTAGCGGGGGTAGTACCGGGGAGCTGTTTTTT,CASSSTSGGSTGELFF,TRBV5-1,TRBJ2-2,TRBD2,-
TGTGCCAGCAACAGACTAGCGGGGAGCACAGATACGCAGTATTTT,CASNRLAGSTDTQYF,TRBV9,TRBJ2-3,TRBD2,-
TGTGCCAGCTCAAACCTCTACCCGACAGGGTCCTCCTACAATGAGCAGTTCTTC,CASSNLYPTGSSYNEQFF,TRBV18,TRBJ2-1,TRBD1,-
TGTGCCAGCAGTTCGGGACTAGCGAGCACAGATACGCAGTATTTT,CASSSGLASTDTQYF,TRBV27,TRBJ2-3,TRBD2,-
TGCGCCAGCAGCTCAGACTGGGGGGGTATTTACAATGAGCAGTTCTTC,CASSSDWGGIYNEQFF,TRBV5-1,TRBJ2-1,TRBD2,-
TGTGCCAGCAGCCCTCAGGCGGGCCAAGAGACCCAGTACTTC,CASSPQAGQETQYF,TRBV7-9,TRBJ2-5,-,-
TGCGCCAGCAGCTTGTTCACGGGAGAGACCCAGTACTTC,CASSLFTGETQYF,TRBV5-1,TRBJ2-5,-,-
TGTGCCAGTAGTTACGGGTATAACAATGAGCAGTTCTTC,CASSYGYNNEQFF,TRBV19,TRBJ2-1,-,few
TGTGCCAGCAGTTACTCGCGACAGGGGACAACTGAAGCTTTCTTT,CASSYSRQGTTEAFF,TRBV6-5,TRBJ1-1,TRBD1,-
TGTGCCAGCAGCACCTTACCAGGGGGTCAGGGCTATGGCTACACCTTC,CASSTLPGGQGYGYTF,TRBV4-2,TRBJ1-2,TRBD1,-
TGCGCCAGCAGCGCCGGGACAGGGCAGAATGAGCAGTTCTTC,CASSAGTGQNEQFF,TRBV5-1,TRBJ2-1,TRBD1,-
TGTGCCAGCAACGGAATGGAGGACCGGGATGTATTCTATGGCTACACCTTC,CASNGMEDRDVFYGYTF,TRBV7-9,TRBJ1-2,-,once
TGTGCCAGCTCATCAGGACAGGGGGAGCATCAGCCCCAGCATTTT,CASSSGQGEHQPQHF,TRBV18,TRBJ1-5,TRBD1,-
TGTGCCAGCTCACCATTCTCGGGGAACAGGGATGCTGAAGCTTTCTTT,CASSPFSGNRDAEAFF,TRBV18,TRBJ1-1,-,-
TGTGCCAGCAGAGAACAGGGGGGGGATGAAAAACTGTTTTTT,CASREQGGDEKLFF,TRBV28,TRBJ1-4,TRBD1,-
TGTGCCAGCAGCCCAAGCGGGGTGGGCAGGATGAGCTCCTACAATGAGCAGTTCTTC,CASSPSGVGRMSSYNEQFF,TRBV7-6,TRBJ2-1,TRBD2,-
TGTGCCAGCAGCGCCAACGGGGGACTCTGGGGCTACACCTTC,CASSANGGLWGYTF,TRBV11-2,TRBJ1-2,-,few
TGTGCCAGCTCACCAGGGGGGAGAGGTAGCTCCTACGAGCAGTACTTC,CASSPGGRGSSYEQYF,TRBV18,TRBJ2-7,-,few
TGTGCCAGCAGCTTGGCGGGAGAATCCTACGAGCAGTACTTC,CASSLAGESYEQYF,TRBV11-2,TRBJ2-7,TRBD2,few
TGTGCCATCAAACAGGGTGTTTCCTACGAGCAGTACTTC,CAIKQGVSYEQYF,TRBV10-3,TRBJ2-7,-,-
TGTGCCAGCATTTCAGGATACTCCTACGAGCAGTACTTC,CASISGYSYEQYF,TRBV28,TRBJ2-7,-,-
TGTGCCAGTAGTCGGGGGTGGGACTATGGCTACACCTTC,CASSRGWDYGYTF,TRBV19,TRBJ1-2,-,-
TGCGCCAGCAGCCAAGAGACAGCCTCGGGCTACACCTTC,CASSQETASGYTF,TRBV4-1,TRBJ1-2,-,-
TGCGCCAGCAGCTTGGAGTCGCTAGGCGCCTATGGCTACACCTTC,CASSLESLGAYGYTF,TRBV5-1,TRBJ1-2,-,-